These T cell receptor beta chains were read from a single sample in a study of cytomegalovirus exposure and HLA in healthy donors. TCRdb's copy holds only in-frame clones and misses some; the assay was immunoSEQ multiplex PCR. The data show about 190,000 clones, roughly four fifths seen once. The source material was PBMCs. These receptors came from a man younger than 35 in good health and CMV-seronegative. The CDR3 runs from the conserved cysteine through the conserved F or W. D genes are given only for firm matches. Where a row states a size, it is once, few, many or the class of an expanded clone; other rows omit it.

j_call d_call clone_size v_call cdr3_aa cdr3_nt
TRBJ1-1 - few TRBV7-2 CASSLTPVTEAFF TGTGCCAGCAGCCTCACGCCAGTCACTGAAGCTTTCTTT
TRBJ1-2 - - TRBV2 CASSAGRGYGYTF TGTGCCAGCAGTGCAGGCAGGGGCTATGGCTACACCTTC
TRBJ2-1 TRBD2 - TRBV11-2 CASSSLAGGYNEQFF TGTGCCAGCAGCTCCCTAGCGGGGGGGTACAATGAGCAGTTCTTC
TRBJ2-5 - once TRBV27 CATREQETQYF TGTGCCACCCGGGAGCAAGAGACCCAGTACTTC
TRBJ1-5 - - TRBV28 CASSTPRRALHQPQHF TGTGCCAGCAGTACCCCTCGGAGGGCCCTCCATCAGCCCCAGCATTTT
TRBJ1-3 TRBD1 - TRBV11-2 CASSLLIGQARGNTIYF TGTGCCAGCAGCTTGCTTATTGGACAGGCCCGAGGAAACACCATATATTTT
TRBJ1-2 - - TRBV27 CASSSAGGTRGYTF TGTGCCAGCAGTTCGGCGGGCGGTACTAGGGGCTACACCTTC
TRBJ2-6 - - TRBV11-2 CASSLGWTDYTGANVLTF TGTGCCAGCAGCTTAGGTTGGACAGATTATACTGGGGCCAACGTCCTGACTTTC
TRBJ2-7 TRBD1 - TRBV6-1 CASSSLGTVNYEQYF TGTGCCAGCAGTTCACTAGGGACAGTAAACTACGAGCAGTACTTC
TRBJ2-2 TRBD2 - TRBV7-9 CASSGTSRPRGELFF TGTGCCAGCAGCGGGACTAGCCGACCAAGGGGGGAGCTGTTTTTT
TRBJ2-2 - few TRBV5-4 CASSQRTTTTGELFF TGTGCCAGCAGCCAGAGGACTACCACTACCGGGGAGCTGTTTTTT
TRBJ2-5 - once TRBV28 CASKPRGASANYF TGTGCCAGCAAACCCCGGGGGGCTAGCGCCAATTACTTC
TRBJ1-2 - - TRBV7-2 CASSPDWAANYGYTF TGTGCCAGCAGCCCGGATTGGGCAGCCAACTATGGCTACACCTTC
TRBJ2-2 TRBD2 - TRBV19 CASSMAGGAGELFF TGTGCCAGTAGTATGGCTGGGGGGGCCGGGGAGCTGTTTTTT
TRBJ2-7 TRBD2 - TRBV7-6 CASSLSGSSYEQYF TGTGCCAGCAGCTTAAGCGGGAGCTCCTACGAGCAGTACTTC
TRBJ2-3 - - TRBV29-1 CSVEGAQDTQYF TGCAGCGTTGAAGGGGCACAAGATACGCAGTATTTT
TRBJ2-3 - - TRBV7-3 CASSLRGTATDTQYF TGTGCCAGCAGCTTAAGGGGGACTGCCACAGATACGCAGTATTTT
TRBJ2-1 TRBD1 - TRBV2 CASSEWGQINNEQFF TGTGCCAGCAGCGAATGGGGACAGATAAACAATGAGCAGTTCTTC
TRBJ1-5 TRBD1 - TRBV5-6 CASSLDRGWGTQHF TGTGCCAGCAGCTTGGACAGGGGCTGGGGGACCCAGCATTTT
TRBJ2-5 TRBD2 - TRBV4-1 CASSQDRSSGTSGRIQETQYF TGCGCCAGCAGCCAAGACCGTTCTTCCGGGACTAGCGGGCGGATACAAGAGACCCAGTACTTC
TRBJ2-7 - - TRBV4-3 CASSQGNSYEQYF TGCGCCAGCAGCCAAGGGAACAGCTACGAGCAGTACTTC
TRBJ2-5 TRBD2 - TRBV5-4 CASSAGLAGVETQYF TGTGCCAGCAGCGCCGGACTAGCGGGGGTAGAGACCCAGTACTTC
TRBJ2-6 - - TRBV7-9 CSSSLVGDSSSGANVLTF TGTTCCAGCAGCTTAGTTGGTGACAGCTCCTCTGGGGCCAACGTCCTGACTTTC
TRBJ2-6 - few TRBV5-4 CASSPPYGSGANVLTF TGTGCCAGCAGCCCCCCCTATGGCTCTGGGGCCAACGTCCTGACTTTC
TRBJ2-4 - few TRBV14 CASSQEGGLAKNIQYF TGTGCCAGCAGCCAAGAAGGAGGGTTGGCCAAAAACATTCAGTACTTC
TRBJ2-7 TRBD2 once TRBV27 CASSLGLAGRPYEQYF TGTGCCAGCAGTCTCGGACTAGCGGGGAGGCCCTACGAGCAGTACTTC
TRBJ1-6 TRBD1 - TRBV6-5 CASSYWTGGSPLHF TGTGCCAGCAGTTACTGGACAGGGGGCTCACCCCTCCACTTT
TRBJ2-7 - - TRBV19 CASNEQGHEQYF TGTGCCAGTAACGAACAGGGCCACGAGCAGTACTTC
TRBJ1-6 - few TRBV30 CAWTDVYNSPLHF TGTGCCTGGACAGATGTTTATAATTCACCCCTCCACTTT
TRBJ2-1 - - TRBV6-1 CATTVPSSYNEQFF TGTGCCACAACAGTGCCCAGCTCCTACAATGAGCAGTTCTTC
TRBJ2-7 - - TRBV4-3 CASSHSATGSYEQYF TGCGCCAGCAGCCATTCCGCGACAGGATCCTACGAGCAGTACTTC
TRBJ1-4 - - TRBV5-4 CASSLRGGNEKLFF TGTGCCAGCAGCTTGCGAGGGGGAAATGAAAAACTGTTTTTT
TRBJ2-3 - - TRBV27 CASSYWTGRDDTQYF TGTGCCAGCAGTTACTGGACAGGGAGGGACGATACGCAGTATTTT
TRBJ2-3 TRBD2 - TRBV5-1 CASSLGTSGSGDTQYF TGCGCCAGCAGCTTGGGGACTAGCGGGAGCGGTGATACGCAGTATTTT
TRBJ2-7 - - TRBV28 CASTAQGSSYEQYF TGTGCCAGCACCGCCCAGGGCTCTTCCTACGAGCAGTACTTC
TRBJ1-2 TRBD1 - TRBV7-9 CASSLNRGRRGYTF TGTGCCAGCAGCTTAAACAGGGGGCGCAGGGGCTACACCTTC
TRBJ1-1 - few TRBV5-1 CASSLDRPNTEAFF TGCGCCAGCAGCTTGGACAGACCGAACACTGAAGCTTTCTTT
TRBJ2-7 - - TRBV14 CASSQERWGAGSEQYF TGTGCCAGCAGCCAAGAAAGGTGGGGCGCTGGATCCGAGCAGTACTTC
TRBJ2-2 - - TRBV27 CASSKVGGTGELFF TGTGCCAGCAGCAAAGTGGGGGGCACCGGGGAGCTGTTTTTT
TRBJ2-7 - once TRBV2 CASSGRAEQYF TGTGCCAGCAGTGGGCGGGCCGAGCAGTACTTC
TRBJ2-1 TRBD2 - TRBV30 CAWIAGGSYNEQFF TGTGCCTGGATAGCGGGAGGGTCCTACAATGAGCAGTTCTTC
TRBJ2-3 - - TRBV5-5 CASSPGDTDTQYF TGTGCCAGCAGCCCCGGGGACACAGATACGCAGTATTTT
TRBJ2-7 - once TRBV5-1 CASKAGGGALYEQYF TGCGCCAGCAAGGCGGGTGGGGGGGCTCTGTACGAGCAGTACTTC
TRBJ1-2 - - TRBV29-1 CSVEDRRGYYGYTF TGCAGCGTTGAAGATCGGAGGGGCTACTATGGCTACACCTTC
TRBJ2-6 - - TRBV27 CASSPRWQALSGANVLTF TGTGCCAGCAGTCCCCGGTGGCAGGCGCTATCTGGGGCCAACGTCCTGACTTTC
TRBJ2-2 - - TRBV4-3 CASSQTSLGELFF TGCGCCAGCAGCCAAACGAGCCTCGGGGAGCTGTTTTTT
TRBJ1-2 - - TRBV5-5 CASSLRIRLQGTGGYTF TGTGCCAGCAGCTTGAGGATCAGGTTGCAGGGGACGGGTGGCTACACCTTC
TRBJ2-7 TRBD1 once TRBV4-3 CASSQETGTGAREQYF TGCGCCAGCAGCCAAGAAACCGGGACAGGGGCTCGCGAGCAGTACTTC
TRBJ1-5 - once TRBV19 CASSPTRGNQPQHF TGTGCCAGTAGTCCGACGAGGGGCAATCAGCCCCAGCATTTT
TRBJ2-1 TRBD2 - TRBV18 CASSPLLGLAGVNEQFF TGTGCCAGCTCACCCCTATTAGGACTAGCGGGAGTCAATGAGCAGTTCTTC
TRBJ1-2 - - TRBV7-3 CASSLAVGRGYTF TGTGCCAGCAGCTTAGCAGTGGGGAGGGGCTACACCTTC
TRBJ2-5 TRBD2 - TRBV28 CASSFRVRREHQETQYF TGTGCCAGCAGTTTCCGGGTTAGGCGGGAGCACCAAGAGACCCAGTACTTC
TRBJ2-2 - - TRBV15 CATSSDYMVPGSRSGELFF TGTGCCACCAGCAGCGATTATATGGTACCCGGGTCTCGGTCCGGGGAGCTGTTTTTT
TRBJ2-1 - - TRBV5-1 CASSLSGHPDEQFF TGCGCCAGCAGCTTGTCTGGACACCCCGATGAGCAGTTCTTC
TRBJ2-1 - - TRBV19 CASSFSGERQFF TGTGCCAGTAGTTTCTCAGGGGAGCGGCAGTTCTTC
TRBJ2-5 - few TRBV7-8 CASSPTGLQETQYF TGTGCCAGCAGCCCCACAGGTTTACAAGAGACCCAGTACTTC
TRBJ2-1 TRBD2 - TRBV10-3 CAISPASGRPLETFF TGTGCCATCAGTCCAGCTAGCGGGCGGCCCCTGGAGACGTTCTTC
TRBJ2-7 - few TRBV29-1 CSATDTSVHEQYF TGCAGCGCCACGGACACCTCTGTACACGAGCAGTACTTC
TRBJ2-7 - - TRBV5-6 CASSSIAYEQYF TGTGCCAGCAGCTCGATAGCCTACGAGCAGTACTTC
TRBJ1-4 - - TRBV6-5 CASSRTSEKLFF TGTGCCAGCAGCCGAACTTCCGAAAAACTGTTTTTT